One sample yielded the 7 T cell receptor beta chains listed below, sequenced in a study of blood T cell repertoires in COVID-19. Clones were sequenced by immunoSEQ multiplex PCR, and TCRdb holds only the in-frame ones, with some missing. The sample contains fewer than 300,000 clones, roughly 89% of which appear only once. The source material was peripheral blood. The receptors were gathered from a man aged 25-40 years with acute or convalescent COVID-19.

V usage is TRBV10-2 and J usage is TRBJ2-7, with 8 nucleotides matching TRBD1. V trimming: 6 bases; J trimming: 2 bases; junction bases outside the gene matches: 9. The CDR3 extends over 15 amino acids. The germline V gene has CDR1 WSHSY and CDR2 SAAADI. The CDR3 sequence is CASSPGQGLAYEQYF. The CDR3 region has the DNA TGCGCCAGCAGCCCCGGACAGGGTCTCGCCTACGAGCAGTACTTC.

The CDR3: CASSKPTGSYEQYF. The CDR3 DNA reads as TGTGCCAGCAGCAAACCTACCGGGTCCTACGAGCAGTACTTC. The rearrangement joins TRBV5-5 to TRBJ2-7; D is unresolved. V was shortened by 4 bases and J by 1 base, with 12 bases between the two germline ends. Germline V gene sequence: CDR1 SGHKS, CDR2 YYEKEE (reference sequence). This CDR3 is built from 14 residues.

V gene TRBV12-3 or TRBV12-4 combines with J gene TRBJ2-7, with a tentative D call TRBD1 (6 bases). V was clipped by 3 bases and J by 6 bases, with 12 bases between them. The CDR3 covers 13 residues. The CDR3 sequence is CASSFMTGGEQYF. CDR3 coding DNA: TGTGCCAGCAGTTTCATGACAGGCGGCGAGCAGTACTTC.

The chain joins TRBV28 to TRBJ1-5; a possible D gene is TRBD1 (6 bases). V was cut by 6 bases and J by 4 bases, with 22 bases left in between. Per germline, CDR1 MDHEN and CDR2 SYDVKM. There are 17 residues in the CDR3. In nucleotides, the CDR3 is TGTGCCAGCAGGCTACCGACAGGAATCGGGCTGAATCAGCCCCAGCATTTT. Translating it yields CASRLPTGIGLNQPQHF.

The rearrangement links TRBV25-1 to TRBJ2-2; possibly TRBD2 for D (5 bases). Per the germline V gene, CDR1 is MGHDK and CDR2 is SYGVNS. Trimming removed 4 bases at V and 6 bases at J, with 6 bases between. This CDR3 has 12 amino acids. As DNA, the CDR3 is TGTGCCAGCAGTGGAGGGTCCGGGGAGCTGTTTTTT. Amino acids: CASSGGSGELFF.

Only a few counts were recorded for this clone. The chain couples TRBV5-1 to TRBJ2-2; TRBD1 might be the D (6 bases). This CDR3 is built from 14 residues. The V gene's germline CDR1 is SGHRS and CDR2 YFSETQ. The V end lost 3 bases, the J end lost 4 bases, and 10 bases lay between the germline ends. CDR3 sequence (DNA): TGCGCCAGCAGCTCGGGACAATTCACCGGGGAGCTGTTTTTT. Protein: CASSSGQFTGELFF.

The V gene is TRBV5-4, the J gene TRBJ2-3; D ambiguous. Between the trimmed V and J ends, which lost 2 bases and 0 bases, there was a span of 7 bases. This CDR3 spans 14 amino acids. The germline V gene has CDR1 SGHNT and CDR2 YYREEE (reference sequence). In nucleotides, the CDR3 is TGTGCCAGCAGCTTCGAGCCTAGCACAGATACGCAGTATTTT. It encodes CASSFEPSTDTQYF.